These T cell receptor beta chains were read from a single sample in a study of cytomegalovirus exposure and HLA in healthy donors. Repertoires were generated with immunoSEQ multiplex PCR, while TCRdb's copy carries only in-frame clones and drops some. This sample has roughly 300,000 clones; roughly 88% occur once, and the top ten carry 0.92%. The sequencing sample was made of PBMCs. Receptor source: a woman under 30 in good health and CMV-seronegative. The CDR3 runs from the conserved cysteine through the conserved F or W. A D gene is named only where the DNA matches it firmly. The size field is filled for only some rows; it gives once, few, many or a size class.

J: TRBJ1-2
D: TRBD1
V: TRBV6-5
size: NA
CDR3: CASRKSGRGDGYTF
DNA: TGTGCCAGCAGAAAAAGTGGCAGGGGGGATGGCTACACCTTC

J: TRBJ2-6
D: NA
V: TRBV19
size: NA
CDR3: CASSITGWAGANVLTF
DNA: TGTGCCAGTAGTATAACAGGATGGGCTGGGGCCAACGTCCTGACTTTC

J: TRBJ1-5
D: NA
V: TRBV7-8
size: NA
CDR3: CASSLVPGSGNQPQHF
DNA: TGTGCCAGCAGCTTAGTGCCGGGATCCGGCAATCAGCCCCAGCATTTT

J: TRBJ2-2
D: NA
V: TRBV2
size: once
CDR3: CASTRRSGVVVGGELFF
DNA: TGTGCCAGCACCAGAAGGTCGGGAGTGGTCGTTGGCGGGGAGCTGTTTTTT

J: TRBJ2-7
D: NA
V: TRBV6-5
size: few
CDR3: CASTHPDSYEQYF
DNA: TGTGCCAGCACCCATCCAGACTCCTACGAGCAGTACTTC

J: TRBJ2-7
D: NA
V: TRBV2
size: NA
CDR3: CASSESRVLSYEQYF
DNA: TGTGCCAGCAGTGAAAGCAGGGTCCTTTCCTACGAGCAGTACTTC

J: TRBJ2-2
D: TRBD2
V: TRBV9
size: NA
CDR3: CASSGDTGLAGSARTGELFF
DNA: TGTGCCAGCAGCGGAGACACGGGACTAGCGGGAAGTGCGCGCACCGGGGAGCTGTTTTTT

J: TRBJ1-2
D: TRBD1
V: TRBV15
size: NA
CDR3: CATSRSGQGTGYTF
DNA: TGTGCCACCAGCAGATCCGGACAGGGGACAGGCTACACCTTC

J: TRBJ1-2
D: NA
V: TRBV28
size: NA
CDR3: CASSVTVDGYTF
DNA: TGTGCCAGCAGCGTGACAGTAGATGGCTACACCTTC

J: TRBJ1-1
D: TRBD1
V: TRBV7-9
size: once
CDR3: CASSNRDRGYTEAFF
DNA: TGTGCCAGCAGCAACCGGGACAGGGGGTACACTGAAGCTTTCTTT